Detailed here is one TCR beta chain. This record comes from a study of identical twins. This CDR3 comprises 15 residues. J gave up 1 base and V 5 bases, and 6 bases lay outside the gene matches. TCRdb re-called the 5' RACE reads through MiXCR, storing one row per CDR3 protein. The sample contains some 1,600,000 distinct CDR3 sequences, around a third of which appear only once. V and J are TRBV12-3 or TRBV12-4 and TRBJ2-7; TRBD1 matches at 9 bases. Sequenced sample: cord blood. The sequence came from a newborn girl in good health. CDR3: CASSHPGQGSYEQYF. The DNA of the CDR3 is TGTGCCAGCAGTCATCCAGGACAGGGGTCCTACGAGCAGTACTTC.